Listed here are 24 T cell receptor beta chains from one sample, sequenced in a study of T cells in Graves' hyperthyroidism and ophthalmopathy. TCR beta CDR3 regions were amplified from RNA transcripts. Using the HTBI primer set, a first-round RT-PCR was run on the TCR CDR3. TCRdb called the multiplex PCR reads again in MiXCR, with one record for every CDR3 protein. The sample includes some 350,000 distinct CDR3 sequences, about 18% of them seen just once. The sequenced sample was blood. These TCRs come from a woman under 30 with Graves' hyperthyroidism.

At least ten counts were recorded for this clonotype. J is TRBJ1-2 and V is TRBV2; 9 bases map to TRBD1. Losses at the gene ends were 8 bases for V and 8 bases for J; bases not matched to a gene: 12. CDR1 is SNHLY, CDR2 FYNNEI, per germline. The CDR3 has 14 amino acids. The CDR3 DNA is TGTGCCAGCTCCTCCGGCCACAGGGGGCTAGGCTACACCTTC. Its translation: CASSSGHRGLGYTF.

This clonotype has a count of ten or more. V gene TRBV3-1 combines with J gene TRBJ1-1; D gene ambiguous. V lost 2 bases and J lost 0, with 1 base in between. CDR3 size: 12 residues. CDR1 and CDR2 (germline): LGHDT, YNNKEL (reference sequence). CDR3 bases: TGTGCCAGCAGCCAAATGAACACTGAAGCTTTCTTT. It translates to CASSQMNTEAFF.

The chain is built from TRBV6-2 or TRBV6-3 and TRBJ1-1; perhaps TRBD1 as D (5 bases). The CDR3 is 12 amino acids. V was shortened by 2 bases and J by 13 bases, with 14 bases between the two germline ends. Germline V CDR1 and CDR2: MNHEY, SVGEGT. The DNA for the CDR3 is TGTGCCAGCAGTTACGACAGCTCTTCGCATTTCTTT. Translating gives CASSYDSSSHFF.

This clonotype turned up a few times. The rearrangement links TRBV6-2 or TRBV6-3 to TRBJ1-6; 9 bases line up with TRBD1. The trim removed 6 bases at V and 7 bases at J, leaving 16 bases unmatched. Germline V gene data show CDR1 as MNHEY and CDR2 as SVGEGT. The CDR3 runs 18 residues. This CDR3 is CASRQTGGHLSENSPLHF. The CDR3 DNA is TGTGCCAGCAGACAAACAGGGGGCCATCTCTCGGAGAATTCACCCCTCCACTTT.

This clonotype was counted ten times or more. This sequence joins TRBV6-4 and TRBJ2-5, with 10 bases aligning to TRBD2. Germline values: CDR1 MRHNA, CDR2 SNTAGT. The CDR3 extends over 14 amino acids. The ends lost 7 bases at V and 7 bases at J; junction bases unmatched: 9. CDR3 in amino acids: CASIVLAGKGTQYF. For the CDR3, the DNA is TGTGCCAGCATCGTACTAGCGGGGAAGGGGACCCAGTACTTC.

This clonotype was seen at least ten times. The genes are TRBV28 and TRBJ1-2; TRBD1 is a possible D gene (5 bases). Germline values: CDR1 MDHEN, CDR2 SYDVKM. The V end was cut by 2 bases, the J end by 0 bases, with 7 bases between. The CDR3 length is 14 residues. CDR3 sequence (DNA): TGTGCCAGCAGTTTACCAGGGCCTAACTATGGCTACACCTTC. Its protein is CASSLPGPNYGYTF.

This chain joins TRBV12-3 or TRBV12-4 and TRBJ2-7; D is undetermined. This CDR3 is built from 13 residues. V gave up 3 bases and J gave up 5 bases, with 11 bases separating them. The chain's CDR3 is CASSFSAVDEQYF. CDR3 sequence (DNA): TGTGCCAGCAGTTTTTCCGCCGTGGACGAGCAGTACTTC.

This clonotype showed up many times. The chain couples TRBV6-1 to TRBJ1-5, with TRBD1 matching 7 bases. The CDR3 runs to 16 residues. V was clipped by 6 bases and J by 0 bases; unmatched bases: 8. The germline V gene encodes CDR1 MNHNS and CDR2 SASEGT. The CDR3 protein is CASSSGQPYSNQPQHF. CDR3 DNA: TGTGCCAGCAGCTCGGGACAGCCCTATAGCAATCAGCCCCAGCATTTT.

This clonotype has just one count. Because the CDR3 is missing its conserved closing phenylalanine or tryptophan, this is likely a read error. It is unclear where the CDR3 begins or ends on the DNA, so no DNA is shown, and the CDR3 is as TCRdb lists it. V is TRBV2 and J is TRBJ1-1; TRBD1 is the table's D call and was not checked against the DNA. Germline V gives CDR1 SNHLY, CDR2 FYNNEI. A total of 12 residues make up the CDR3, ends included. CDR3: CASMGRSRGVFV.

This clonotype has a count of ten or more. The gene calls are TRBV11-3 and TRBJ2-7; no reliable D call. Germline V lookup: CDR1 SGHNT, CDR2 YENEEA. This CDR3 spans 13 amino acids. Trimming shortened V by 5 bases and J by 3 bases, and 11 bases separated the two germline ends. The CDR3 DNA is TGTGCCAGCAGCCCCGGTTGGGACTACGAGCAGTACTTC. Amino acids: CASSPGWDYEQYF.

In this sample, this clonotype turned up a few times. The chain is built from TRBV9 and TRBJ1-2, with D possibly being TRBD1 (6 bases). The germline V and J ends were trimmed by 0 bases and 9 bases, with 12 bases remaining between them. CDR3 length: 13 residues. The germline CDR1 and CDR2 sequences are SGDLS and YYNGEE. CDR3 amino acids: CASSVVDRGSYTF. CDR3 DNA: TGTGCCAGCAGCGTAGTGGACAGAGGGAGCTACACCTTC.

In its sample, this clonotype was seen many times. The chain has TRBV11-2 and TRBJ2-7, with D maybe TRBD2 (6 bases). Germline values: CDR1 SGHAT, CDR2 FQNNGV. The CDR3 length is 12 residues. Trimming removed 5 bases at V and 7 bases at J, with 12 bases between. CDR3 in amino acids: CASSPGGKEQYF. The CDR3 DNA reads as TGTGCCAGCAGCCCAGGAGGGAAGGAGCAGTACTTC.

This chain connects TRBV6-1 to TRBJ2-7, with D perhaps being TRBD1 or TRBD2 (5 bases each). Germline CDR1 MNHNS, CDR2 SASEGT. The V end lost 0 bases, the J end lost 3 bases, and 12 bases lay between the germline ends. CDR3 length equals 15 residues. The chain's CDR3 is CASSEAPGPYYEQYF. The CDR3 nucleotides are TGTGCCAGCAGTGAAGCTCCGGGACCCTACTACGAGCAGTACTTC.

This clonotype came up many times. The CDR3, as DNA: TGTGCCAGCAGTTTATACGGGACAGGGGGCGCGACGAACACCGGGGAGCTGTTTTTT. Its translation is CASSLYGTGGATNTGELFF. The rearrangement uses TRBV27 and TRBJ2-2; 12 bases align to TRBD1. This CDR3 has 19 residues. The V and J ends lost 1 base and 0 bases, in that order; junction bases with no gene match: 6. Germline V gene data show CDR1 as MNHEY and CDR2 as SMNVEV (reference sequence).

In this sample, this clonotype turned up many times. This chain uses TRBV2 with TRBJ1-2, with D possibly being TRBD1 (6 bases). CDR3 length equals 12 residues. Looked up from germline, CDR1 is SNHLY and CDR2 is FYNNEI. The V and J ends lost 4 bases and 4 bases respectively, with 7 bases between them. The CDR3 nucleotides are TGTGCCAGCAGTGTGGACAGCTATGGCTACACCTTC. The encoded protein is CASSVDSYGYTF.

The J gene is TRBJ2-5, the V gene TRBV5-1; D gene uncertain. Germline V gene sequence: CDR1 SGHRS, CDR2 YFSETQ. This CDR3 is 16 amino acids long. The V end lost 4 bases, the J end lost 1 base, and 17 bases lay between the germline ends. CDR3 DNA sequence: TGCGCCAGCAGCCCTGAGGCGGTTTGGTTCCAAGAGACCCAGTACTTC. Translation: CASSPEAVWFQETQYF.

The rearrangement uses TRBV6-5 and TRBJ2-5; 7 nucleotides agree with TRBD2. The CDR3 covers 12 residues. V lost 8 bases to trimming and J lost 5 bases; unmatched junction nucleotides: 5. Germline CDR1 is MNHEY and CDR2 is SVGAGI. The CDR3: CASQRGWETQYF. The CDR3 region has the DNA TGTGCCAGCCAGCGGGGCTGGGAGACCCAGTACTTC.

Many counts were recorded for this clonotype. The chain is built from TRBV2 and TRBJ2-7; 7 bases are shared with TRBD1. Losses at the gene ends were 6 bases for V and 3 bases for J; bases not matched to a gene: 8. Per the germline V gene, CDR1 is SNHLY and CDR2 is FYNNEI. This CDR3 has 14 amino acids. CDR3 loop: CASRPDRIDYEQYF. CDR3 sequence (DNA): TGTGCCAGCAGGCCGGACAGGATCGACTACGAGCAGTACTTC.

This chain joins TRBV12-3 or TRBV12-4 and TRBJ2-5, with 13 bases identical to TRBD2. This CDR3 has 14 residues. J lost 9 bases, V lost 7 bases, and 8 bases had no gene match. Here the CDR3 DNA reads TGTGCCAGCACCGAGGGGGGACTAGCGGGGCCCCAGTACTTC. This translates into CASTEGGLAGPQYF.

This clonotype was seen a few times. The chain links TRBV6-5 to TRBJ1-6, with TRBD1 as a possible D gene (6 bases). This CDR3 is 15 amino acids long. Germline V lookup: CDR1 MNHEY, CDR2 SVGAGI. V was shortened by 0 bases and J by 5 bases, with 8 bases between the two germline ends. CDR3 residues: CASSYSGTNNSPLHF. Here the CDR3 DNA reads TGTGCCAGCAGTTACTCCGGGACAAATAATTCACCCCTCCACTTT.

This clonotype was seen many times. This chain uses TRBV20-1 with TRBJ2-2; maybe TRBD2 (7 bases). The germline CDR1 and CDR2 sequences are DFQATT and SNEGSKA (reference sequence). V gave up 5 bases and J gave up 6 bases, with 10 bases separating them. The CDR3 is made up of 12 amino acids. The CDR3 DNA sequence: TGCAGTGCTGGGGGGGGCGCCGGGGAGCTGTTTTTT. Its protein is CSAGGGAGELFF.

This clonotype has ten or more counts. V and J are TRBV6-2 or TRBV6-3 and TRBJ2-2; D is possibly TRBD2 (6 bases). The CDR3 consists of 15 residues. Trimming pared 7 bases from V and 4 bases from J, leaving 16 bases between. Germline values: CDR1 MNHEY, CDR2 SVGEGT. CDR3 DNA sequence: TGTGCCAGCACAAAGGGCGGGGTGGTCACCGGGGAGCTGTTTTTT. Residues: CASTKGGVVTGELFF.

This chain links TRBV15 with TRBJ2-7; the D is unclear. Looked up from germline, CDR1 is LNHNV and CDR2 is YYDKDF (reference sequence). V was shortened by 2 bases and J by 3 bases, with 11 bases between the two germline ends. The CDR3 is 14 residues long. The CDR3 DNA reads TGTGCCACCAGCAGAAGGGCGCCCAGCTACGAGCAGTACTTC. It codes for CATSRRAPSYEQYF.

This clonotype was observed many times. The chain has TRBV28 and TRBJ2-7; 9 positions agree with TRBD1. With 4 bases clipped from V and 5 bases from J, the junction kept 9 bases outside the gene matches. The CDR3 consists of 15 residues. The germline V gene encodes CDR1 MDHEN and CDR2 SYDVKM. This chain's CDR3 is CASSYAGTGFHEQYF. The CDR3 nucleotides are TGTGCCAGCAGTTATGCCGGGACAGGGTTCCACGAGCAGTACTTC.